Presented here are 8 T cell receptor beta chains from one specimen sequenced in a study of T cells in women clearing cervical HPV infection. The table came from immunoSEQ multiplex PCR; TCRdb's copy has only in-frame clones and leaves some out. This sample contains around 48,000 clones. The sample taken for sequencing was blood buffy coat. All receptors come from a woman aged 18 to 75 with a cervical HPV16 infection that either progressed to CIN3+ or cleared (not recorded which).

As for this clone: Read data end 3 residues before the CDR3 end; the end is taken from the germline J gene. The rearrangement uses TRBV5-1 and TRBJ2-1, with 15 bases that match TRBD2. Germline V gene lookup returns CDR1 SGHRS and CDR2 YFSETQ. V was pared by 4 bases and J by 0 bases, with 2 bases of the junction left unmatched. CDR3 size: 17 residues. CDR3 bases read: TGCGCCAGCAGCCGGACTAGCGGGGGGGGCTCCTACAATGAG. Its translation is CASSRTSGGGSYNE. The whole CDR3 protein reads CASSRTSGGGSYNEQFF.

Worth noting for this clone: The sequenced fragment ends 3 residues before the CDR3 boundary, so the rest is inferred from the germline J gene. V is TRBV20-1 and J is TRBJ2-1; 10 bases agree with TRBD2. V lost 1 base and J lost 4; bases outside the gene matches: 7. The germline gives CDR1 DFQATT, CDR2 SNEGSKA (reference sequence). The CDR3 is 16 residues long. The CDR3 loop is CSARAWTSGLYNEQFF. Partial CDR3 DNA: TGCAGTGCTAGAGCCTGGACTAGCGGACTATACAATGAG.

Comment on this clone: The observed sequence ends 3 residues before the CDR3 terminus, with the missing tail filled in from the germline J gene. This chain uses TRBV18 with TRBJ1-5, with TRBD1 identical over 9 bases. The CDR3 is made up of 15 amino acids. Per germline, CDR1 KGHSH and CDR2 LQKENI. V was clipped by 4 bases and J by 3 bases; unmatched bases: 4. Partial CDR3 DNA: TGTGCCAGCTCACTTACAGGGGGCCACAATCAGCCC. It codes for CASSLTGGHNQP. The entire CDR3 protein is CASSLTGGHNQPQHF. Full variable domain (rest looked up from reference TRBV18 and TRBJ1-5): NAGVMQNPRHLVRRRGQEARLRCSPMKGHSHVYWYRQLPEEGLKFMVYLQKENIIDESGMPKERFSAEFPKEGPSILRIQQVVRGDSAAYFCASSLTGGHNQPQHFGDGTRLSIL.

Points on this clone: The read gets to within 3 residues of the CDR3 end, and the germline J gene fills in the rest. The rearrangement uses TRBV5-1 and TRBJ2-3; TRBD1 or TRBD2 may be the D gene (8 bases each). CDR3 size: 19 residues. Germline V gene data show CDR1 as SGHRS and CDR2 as YFSETQ. V was pared by 4 bases and J by 4 bases, with 28 bases between. CDR3 DNA (partial): TGCGCCAGCAGCACTCCGGGACAGGCAGCGGGAGTTTCCCCAGATACG. Encoded protein: CASSTPGQAAGVSPDT. The entire CDR3 is CASSTPGQAAGVSPDTQYF.

Comment on this clone: The read gets to within 3 residues of the CDR3 end, and the germline J gene fills in the rest. The chain recombines TRBV7-2 with TRBJ1-2, with D possibly being TRBD1 (5 bases). CDR3 length: 13 residues. V lost 3 bases, J lost 7 bases, and 12 bases lay in between. The V gene's germline CDR1 is SGHTA and CDR2 FQGNSA. The sequenced CDR3 bases are TGTGCCAGCAGCTTCAGGGACTCCTCTGGC. This gives the protein CASSFRDSSG. The full CDR3 sequence reads CASSFRDSSGYTF.

Details on this clone: The read ends 3 residues before the CDR3 terminus; that terminus is restored from the germline J gene. J is TRBJ2-7 and V is TRBV5-1, with a tentative D call TRBD1 (6 bases). From germline, CDR1 is SGHRS and CDR2 YFSETQ. The CDR3 runs to 16 residues. V lost 0 bases and J lost 2, with 15 bases in between. The CDR3 sequence is CASSLARTATTYEQYF. The CDR3 DNA, read in part, is TGCGCCAGCAGCTTGGCCCGGACAGCGACTACCTACGAG.

With respect to this clone: One end of the junction varies from germline; a read error may be responsible. The read halts 3 residues ahead of the CDR3 end, with the missing end drawn from the germline J gene. The chain links TRBV4-2 to TRBJ1-1; D not certain. This CDR3 comprises 13 residues. CDR1 is LGHNA and CDR2 is YNFKEQ in the germline V gene. The CDR3 bases that were read are TGCGCCAGCAGCCAAGACTTTAACACTGAA. It translates to CASSQDFNTE. The whole CDR3 protein is CASSQDFNTEAFF.

The CDR3 DNA, read in part, is TGTGCCAGCAGTTCACTTTACGAG. It translates to CASSSLYE. The whole CDR3 reads CASSSLYEQYF. The chain uses TRBV12-3 or TRBV12-4 and TRBJ2-7; the D is unclear. The read is 3 residues too short to cover the CDR3 end, so that end is filled in from the germline J gene. V dropped 4 bases and J dropped 4 bases, with 5 bases sitting between them. The length of the CDR3 is 11 residues.